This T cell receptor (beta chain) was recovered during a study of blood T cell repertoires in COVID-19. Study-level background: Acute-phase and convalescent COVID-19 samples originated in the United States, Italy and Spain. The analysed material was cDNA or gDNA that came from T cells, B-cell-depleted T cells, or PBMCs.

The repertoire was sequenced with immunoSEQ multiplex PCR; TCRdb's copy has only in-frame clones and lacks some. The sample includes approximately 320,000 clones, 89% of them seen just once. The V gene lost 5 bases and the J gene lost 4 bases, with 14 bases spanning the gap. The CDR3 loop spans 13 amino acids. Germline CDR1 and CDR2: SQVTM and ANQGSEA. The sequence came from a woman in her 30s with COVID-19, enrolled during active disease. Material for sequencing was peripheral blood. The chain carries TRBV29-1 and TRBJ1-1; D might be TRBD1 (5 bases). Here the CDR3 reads CSVWGEGGTEAFF. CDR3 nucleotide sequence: TGCAGCGTTTGGGGGGAGGGAGGCACTGAAGCTTTCTTT.